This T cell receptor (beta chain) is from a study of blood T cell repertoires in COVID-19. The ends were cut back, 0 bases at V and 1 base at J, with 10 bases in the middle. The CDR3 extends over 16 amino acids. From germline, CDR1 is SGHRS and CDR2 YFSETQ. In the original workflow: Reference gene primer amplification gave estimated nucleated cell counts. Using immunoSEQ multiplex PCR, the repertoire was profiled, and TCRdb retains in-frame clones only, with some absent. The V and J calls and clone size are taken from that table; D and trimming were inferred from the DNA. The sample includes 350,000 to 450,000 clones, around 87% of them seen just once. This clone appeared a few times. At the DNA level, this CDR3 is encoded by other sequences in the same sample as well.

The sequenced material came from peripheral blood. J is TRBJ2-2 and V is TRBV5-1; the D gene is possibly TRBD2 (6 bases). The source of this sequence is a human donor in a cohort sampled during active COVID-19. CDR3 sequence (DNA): TGCGCCAGCAGCTTGGAGGTGGGAGGGAACACCGGGGAGCTGTTTTTT. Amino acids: CASSLEVGGNTGELFF.